This T cell receptor beta chain was sequenced during a study of control samples from healthy donors and cancer patients. Generated by immunoSEQ multiplex PCR, the TCRdb table keeps only in-frame clones and is missing some. In the table there are about 170,000 clones, around 91% of which are singletons. The CDR3 is 17 residues long. CDR1 is SGHVS, CDR2 FQNEAQ, per germline. Trimming removed 1 base at V and 0 bases at J, with 13 bases between. The rearrangement links TRBV7-8 to TRBJ2-1; the D is unclear. Source material: blood. The TCR comes from a woman aged 25-40 years in good health. The CDR3 loop reads CASSLVGSMSSYNEQFF. DNA for the CDR3: TGTGCCAGCAGCTTAGTTGGGTCAATGAGCTCCTACAATGAGCAGTTCTTC.